This record looks at one T cell receptor beta chain sequence and its context. Antigen: not known. The sample originates from a study of T cell repertoires in cytomegalovirus infection. Looking at the study overall: CMV epitopes, recently identified HLA-C-restricted and well-studied HLA-B-restricted, were used. Indicated by public TCR beta signatures were CMV infection and matching HLA type.

TCRdb reanalysed the reads using MiXCR and keeps one entry per CDR3 protein. The profile shows 700,000 to 850,000 distinct CDR3 sequences, less than 35% of them singletons. The source of this sequence is a human donor in good health (CMV status not recorded). Some clones in this sample may be carry-over from other donors' samples. This specimen was cultured CD8+ T cells from PBMCs, taken from culture after CMV antigen stimulation.

The DNA of the CDR3 is TGTGCCAGCAGCCCGGGACAGGGTGCTCGGCCCCTCCACTTT. Translating gives CASSPGQGARPLHF. The V call is TRBV11-2, the J call TRBJ1-6; 9 positions match TRBD1. J lost 13 bases, V lost 5 bases, and 9 bases had no gene match. Germline V gene lookup returns CDR1 SGHAT and CDR2 FQNNGV. The CDR3 runs to 14 residues.